This T cell receptor (beta chain) came from a study of cytomegalovirus exposure and HLA in healthy donors. Looking at the study overall: A prior analysis found some 110 million unique TCR beta sequences from 150 million to 200 million T cells.

V shed 6 bases and J 1 base; nucleotides not matched to a gene: 4. Germline V CDR1 and CDR2: MNHEY, SMNVEV (reference sequence). This CDR3 spans 16 amino acids. 60 Vbeta and 13 Jbeta primers were used in PCR. The table came from immunoSEQ multiplex PCR; TCRdb's copy has only in-frame clones and leaves some out. The sample carries roughly 110,000 clones, over 75% recorded once. Study-wide results and limits: Later analysis showed TCR association rates varying by HLA locus, highest for DRB1 and lowest for HLA-C.

This clone was recorded only once. Its matching antigen is unknown. The TCR sequence derives from a man aged 35-49 years in good health and CMV-seropositive. This sequence joins TRBV27 and TRBJ2-2, with TRBD2 matching over 11 bases. The sequenced sample consisted of PBMCs. CDR3 sequence reads: CASRRLAGKNTGELFF. In DNA form, the CDR3 reads TGTGCCAGCAGGAGACTAGCGGGGAAGAACACCGGGGAGCTGTTTTTT.